This entry is about one TCR beta chain. Its antigen is as yet unknown. These data belong to a study of T cells in Graves' hyperthyroidism and ophthalmopathy. V lost 0 bases to trimming and J lost 4 bases, with 27 bases between them. Germline CDR1 reads SQVTM; CDR2 reads ANQGSEA. This CDR3 has 19 amino acids. Recently diagnosed hyperthyroidism of less than 2 months' duration affected patients aged 18 to 65. It was RNA transcripts that yielded the amplified TCR beta CDR3 regions. The study used the HTBI primer set for a first-round RT-PCR of the TCR CDR3. TCRdb called the multiplex PCR reads again in MiXCR, with one record for every CDR3 protein. The sample has 610,000 or so distinct CDR3 sequences; around 46% are singletons. Study results and limitations: Ophthalmopathy was distinguished from stable hyperthyroidism by 13 V-J signatures.

The chain couples TRBV29-1 to TRBJ1-2; D is possibly TRBD1 (5 bases). Material for sequencing was peripheral blood or thyroid tissue (not recorded which). The clonotype comes from a woman aged 18-29 years with Graves' hyperthyroidism. The CDR3 DNA is TGCAGCGTTGAAGATCGTGGCAGTGCTACCCGGGACGCCGGCTATGGCTACACCTTC. The encoded protein is CSVEDRGSATRDAGYGYTF. The full variable domain, rest sourced from reference TRBV29-1 and TRBJ1-2, is SAVISQKPSRDICQRGTSLTIQCQVDSQVTMMFWYRQQPGQSLTLIATANQGSEATYESGFVIDKFPISRPNLTFSTLTVSNMSPEDSSIYLCSVEDRGSATRDAGYGYTFGSGTRLTVV.